These 29 T cell receptor beta chains share one sample of origin, sequenced in a study of blood T cell repertoires in COVID-19. Data came from immunoSEQ multiplex PCR; TCRdb stores just in-frame clones and leaves some out. Of 300,000 to 500,000 clones detected, approximately 88% appear once; the ten largest clones hold roughly 0.97%. Sequencing was performed on PBMCs or T cells enriched from blood (not recorded which). These receptors were obtained from a woman aged 25 to 39 with acute COVID-19.

The chain couples TRBV24-1 to TRBJ1-1; TRBD1 matches 8 bases. This CDR3 contains 14 residues. The junction had 5 bases not matched to a gene; V was cut back by 3 bases and J by 6 bases. Germline V gene sequence: CDR1 KGHDR, CDR2 SFDVKD. CDR3: CATSDPGTGPEAFF. DNA of the CDR3: TGTGCCACCAGTGATCCGGGGACAGGACCTGAAGCTTTCTTT.

The J gene is TRBJ1-6, the V gene TRBV11-2; D gene uncertain. Germline V gene lookup returns CDR1 SGHAT and CDR2 FQNNGV. The CDR3 runs 16 residues. Between the trimmed V and J ends, which lost 1 base and 6 bases, there was a span of 13 bases. CDR3 in DNA: TGTGCCAGCAGCTTAGGAATGTTGGCGGGTAATTCACCCCTCCACTTT. The encoded protein is CASSLGMLAGNSPLHF.

V usage is TRBV7-9 and J usage is TRBJ2-7; possibly TRBD1 for D (6 bases). The CDR3 is made up of 14 amino acids. V dropped 5 bases and J dropped 5 bases, with 16 bases sitting between them. Per germline, CDR1 SEHNR and CDR2 FQNEAQ (reference sequence). DNA for the CDR3: TGTGCCAGCAGCCCAGGGGTGTTTGGCGACGAGCAGTACTTC. Its protein is CASSPGVFGDEQYF.

V and J are TRBV3-1 (or the pseudogene TRBV3-2) and TRBJ1-2; 9 bases match TRBD1. V lost 5 bases, J lost 9 bases, and 10 bases stayed unmatched. CDR1 is LGHDT, CDR2 YNNKEL, per germline (reference sequence). CDR3 size: 14 residues. The CDR3 is CASSDRGNLFRYTF. The CDR3 region has the DNA TGTGCCAGCAGCGACAGGGGGAACCTATTCCGCTACACCTTC.

The chain links TRBV5-1 to TRBJ2-1; TRBD2 aligns across 9 bases. Germline lookup yields CDR1 SGHRS and CDR2 YFSETQ. CDR3 length equals 15 residues. Trimming at V came to 4 bases and at J to 9 bases, leaving 11 bases not matched to a gene. The CDR3 sequence: CASSDPGGGVGEQFF. CDR3 DNA sequence: TGCGCCAGCAGCGACCCGGGCGGGGGGGTTGGTGAGCAGTTCTTC.

V and J are TRBV2 and TRBJ1-5; D unclear. Germline V gene sequence: CDR1 SNHLY, CDR2 FYNNEI. The CDR3 sequence is 13 residues long. V gave up 6 bases and J gave up 4 bases, with 10 bases separating them. The CDR3 region is CASSVYRNQPQHF. As DNA, the CDR3 is TGTGCCAGCAGCGTCTATCGTAATCAGCCCCAGCATTTT.

This chain uses TRBV18 with TRBJ1-1, with D tentatively TRBD1 (6 bases). The V gene lost 4 bases and the J gene lost 4 bases, with 10 bases spanning the gap. Looked up from germline, CDR1 is KGHSH and CDR2 is LQKENI. The length of the CDR3 is 13 residues. The CDR3 protein is CASSRNRVTEAFF. CDR3 in DNA: TGTGCCAGCTCACGCAACAGGGTCACTGAAGCTTTCTTT.

The chain joins TRBV9 to TRBJ1-2; TRBD1 matches 7 bases. The V gene end was trimmed by 4 bases and the J gene end by 5 bases; junction bases not matched to a gene: 11. CDR3 length: 15 amino acids. Germline V gene sequence: CDR1 SGDLS, CDR2 YYNGEE. The CDR3 is CASSSIRGRPYGYTF. CDR3 nucleotide sequence: TGTGCCAGCAGCTCTATCAGGGGGAGACCGTATGGCTACACCTTC.

J is TRBJ1-6 and V is TRBV10-3; 7 bases match TRBD1. Germline-derived CDR1 and CDR2 are ENHRY and SYGVKD. V lost 7 bases, J lost 10 bases, and 10 bases stayed unmatched. There are 14 residues in the CDR3. The CDR3 sequence is CAIKTGAPGSPLHF. The CDR3, as DNA: TGTGCCATCAAAACAGGGGCGCCAGGGTCACCCCTCCACTTT.

This clone was detected only once. V and J are TRBV10-3 and TRBJ1-6; TRBD1 might be the D (5 bases). V was trimmed by 6 bases and J by 9 bases, leaving 18 bases between them. The CDR3 length is 15 residues. CDR1 is ENHRY, CDR2 SYGVKD, per germline. The CDR3 DNA reads as TGTGCCATCAGCGAGATTCCTCCGGGGGGTTCACCCCTCCACTTT. Its translation is CAISEIPPGGSPLHF.

This clone was observed a few times. The CDR3 region has the DNA TGTGCCAGCAGCGGATTACAGGGGGCGAGGACTGAAGCTTTCTTT. Residues: CASSGLQGARTEAFF. The chain recombines TRBV7-9 with TRBJ1-1, with 9 positions matching TRBD1. The germline V gene encodes CDR1 SEHNR and CDR2 FQNEAQ (reference sequence). This CDR3 spans 15 amino acids. V shed 5 bases, J shed 5 bases, and the junction held 9 bases outside the gene matches. Full variable domain (remainder filled in from reference TRBV7-9 and TRBJ1-1): DTGVSQNPRHKITKRGQNVTFRCDPISEHNRLYWYRQTLGQGPEFLTYFQNEAQLEKSRLLSDRFSAERPKGSFSTLEIQRTEQGDSAMYLCASSGLQGARTEAFFGQGTRLTVV.

The V and J genes are TRBV12-5 and TRBJ2-7, with TRBD2 identical over 13 bases. Germline V gene sequence: CDR1 LGHNT, CDR2 FRNRAP. J gave up 4 bases and V 0 bases, and 6 bases lay outside the gene matches. CDR3 length equals 17 residues. The CDR3 DNA sequence: TGTGCTAGTGGTTTGGTACCCTCGACTAGCGGGGGGTACGAGCAGTACTTC. This sequence encodes CASGLVPSTSGGYEQYF.

The chain employs TRBV3-1 (or the pseudogene TRBV3-2) and TRBJ1-3; a possible D gene is TRBD1 (5 bases). Trimming left V 4 bases short and J 0 bases short, with 13 bases between. There are 16 residues in the CDR3. The germline V gene has CDR1 LGHDT and CDR2 YNNKEL (reference sequence). The CDR3: CASSRPTGYSGNTIYF. The CDR3 DNA sequence: TGTGCCAGCAGCCGTCCTACAGGATACTCTGGAAACACCATATATTTT.

The V gene is TRBV14, the J gene TRBJ2-5; D is possibly TRBD2 (5 bases). Germline V lookup: CDR1 SGHDN, CDR2 FVKESK. The CDR3 extends over 14 amino acids. V dropped 1 base and J dropped 3 bases, with 9 bases sitting between them. In DNA form, the CDR3 reads TGTGCCAGCAGCCAAGTTTTCGGGGAAGAGACCCAGTACTTC. Translated, it gives CASSQVFGEETQYF.

The rearrangement links TRBV11-2 to TRBJ2-1; 12 bases are shared with TRBD2. V was pared by 4 bases and J by 8 bases, with 6 bases of the junction left unmatched. The CDR3 is made up of 15 amino acids. Germline CDR1 and CDR2: SGHAT and FQNNGV. CDR3 residues: CASSSEGLAGYEQFF. The CDR3 bases are TGTGCCAGCAGCTCAGAGGGACTAGCGGGCTATGAGCAGTTCTTC.

The chain uses TRBV18 and TRBJ1-5; D might be TRBD1 (6 bases). The CDR3 sequence is 17 residues long. V shed 2 bases and J shed 5 bases, with 19 bases lying between them. Germline V gene lookup returns CDR1 KGHSH and CDR2 LQKENI. The CDR3 loop reads CASSPYPGTRADQPQHF. DNA of the CDR3: TGTGCCAGCTCACCATATCCCGGGACACGAGCCGATCAGCCCCAGCATTTT.

This rearrangement joins TRBV7-9 to TRBJ1-5; no clear D gene. Trimming pared 5 bases from V and 1 base from J, leaving 9 bases between. Per the germline V gene, CDR1 is SEHNR and CDR2 is FQNEAQ (reference sequence). The CDR3 consists of 14 residues. The CDR3 DNA reads TGTGCCAGCAGCGAGGCGGCCAGCAATCAGCCCCAGCATTTT. Amino acids: CASSEAASNQPQHF. Filled out from reference TRBV7-9 and TRBJ1-5, the complete variable domain reads DTGVSQNPRHKITKRGQNVTFRCDPISEHNRLYWYRQTLGQGPEFLTYFQNEAQLEKSRLLSDRFSAERPKGSFSTLEIQRTEQGDSAMYLCASSEAASNQPQHFGDGTRLSIL.

The V gene is TRBV11-2, the J gene TRBJ1-1, with D hard to call. The CDR3 has 16 amino acids. Deletions cut 1 base from V and 2 bases from J, with 14 bases between. Per the germline V gene, CDR1 is SGHAT and CDR2 is FQNNGV. CDR3 sequence (DNA): TGTGCCAGCAGCTTAGTCGGCCCCCAGGCCAACACTGAAGCTTTCTTT. It translates to CASSLVGPQANTEAFF.

The V and J genes are TRBV19 and TRBJ1-5; 7 bases map to TRBD1. The CDR3 has 16 amino acids. The J segment lost 3 bases and the V segment lost 6 bases, leaving 11 bases of the junction unmatched. Per germline, CDR1 LNHDA and CDR2 SQIVND (reference sequence). This chain's CDR3 is CASSHRGVKNNQPQHF. The CDR3 nucleotides are TGTGCCAGTAGCCACAGGGGAGTCAAAAACAATCAGCCCCAGCATTTT.

V gene TRBV7-2 combines with J gene TRBJ1-5, with 10 bases aligning to TRBD1. The CDR3 runs 15 residues. V trimming: 4 bases; J trimming: 6 bases; junction bases outside the gene matches: 6. CDR1 is SGHTA and CDR2 is FQGNSA in the germline V gene. The CDR3 reads CASSWTGGAAQPQHF. CDR3 sequence (DNA): TGTGCCAGCAGCTGGACAGGGGGAGCCGCTCAGCCCCAGCATTTT.

The chain couples TRBV27 to TRBJ1-5, with D tentatively TRBD1 (6 bases). CDR1 MNHEY and CDR2 SMNVEV come from the germline V gene (reference sequence). This CDR3 is 14 amino acids long. The germline V and J ends were trimmed by 5 bases and 2 bases, with 10 bases remaining between them. Written as DNA, the CDR3 is TGTGCCAGCAGTCCCCGACAGGGCAATCAGCCCCAGCATTTT. Protein sequence: CASSPRQGNQPQHF.

V is TRBV18 and J is TRBJ1-1; D not resolved. The CDR3 spans 14 residues. Trimming left V 1 base short and J 4 bases short, with 10 bases between. The germline CDR1 and CDR2 sequences are KGHSH and LQKENI. The CDR3 coding sequence is TGTGCCAGCTCACCACAGGGAGGAACCACTGAAGCTTTCTTT. It encodes CASSPQGGTTEAFF.

The chain employs TRBV7-3 and TRBJ1-2; TRBD1 aligns across 9 bases. Germline CDR1 SGHTA, CDR2 FQGTGA. V shed 5 bases and J 8 bases; nucleotides not matched to a gene: 6. This CDR3 region has 13 residues. Written as DNA, the CDR3 is TGTGCCAGCAGCCGGGACAGGGATCAGGGCTACACCTTC. This sequence encodes CASSRDRDQGYTF.

The chain links TRBV9 to TRBJ2-2; tentatively, D is TRBD2 (6 bases). V lost 2 bases and J 3 bases, leaving 8 bases between the germline ends. The CDR3 is made up of 14 amino acids. Germline loops: CDR1 SGDLS, CDR2 YYNGEE. DNA for the CDR3: TGTGCCAGCAGCGTTTCGGGGGACACCGGGGAGCTGTTTTTT. Its translation: CASSVSGDTGELFF.

This sequence joins TRBV5-6 and TRBJ2-3, with 8 bases matching TRBD2. Losses at the gene ends were 3 bases for V and 5 bases for J; bases not matched to a gene: 11. CDR1 is SGHDT, CDR2 YYEEEE, per germline. CDR3 size: 16 residues. In DNA form, the CDR3 reads TGTGCCAGCAGCTCTGAAGTTAGCGGGGAAGAAGATACGCAGTATTTT. Translated: CASSSEVSGEEDTQYF.

The chain links TRBV10-3 to TRBJ2-2, with D possibly matching TRBD2 (5 bases). The CDR3 is made up of 16 amino acids. Trimming stripped 4 bases from V and 5 bases from J, with 17 bases between. Germline CDR1 reads ENHRY; CDR2 reads SYGVKD. This CDR3 is CAISGPGSEETGELFF. The CDR3 DNA is TGTGCCATCAGTGGCCCAGGATCGGAGGAGACCGGGGAGCTGTTTTTT.

The chain joins TRBV7-3 to TRBJ1-1; D gene unclear. Germline V gives CDR1 SGHTA, CDR2 FQGTGA. The V end lost 0 bases, the J end lost 1 base, and 3 bases lay between the germline ends. This CDR3 is 13 amino acids long. This chain's CDR3 is CASSLTQNTEAFF. CDR3 in DNA: TGTGCCAGCAGCTTAACCCAGAACACTGAAGCTTTCTTT. The full variable domain, rest sourced from reference TRBV7-3 and TRBJ1-1, is GAGVSQTPSNKVTEKGKYVELRCDPISGHTALYWYRQSLGQGPEFLIYFQGTGAADDSGLPNDRFFAVRPEGSVSTLKIQRTERGDSAVYLCASSLTQNTEAFFGQGTRLTVV.

The J gene is TRBJ1-2, the V gene TRBV24-1; the D is unclear. V was shortened by 9 bases and J by 5 bases, with 12 bases between the two germline ends. This CDR3 is built from 12 residues. The germline gives CDR1 KGHDR, CDR2 SFDVKD. CDR3 bases: TGTGCCACCTCGAGGGCGGGGTATGGCTACACCTTC. This translates into CATSRAGYGYTF.

In its sample, this clone was seen once. The V gene is TRBV21-1, the J gene TRBJ1-6. TRBV21-1 is annotated as a pseudogene. This CDR3 contains 18 residues. Here the CDR3 DNA reads TGTGCCAGCAGCAAGGTCGGGGGGCGTAGCTCCTATAATTCACCCCTCCACTTT. Translated, it gives CASSKVGGRSSYNSPLHF.